The 23 T cell receptor beta chains presented below share a single source sample, sequenced in a study of T cells in Graves' hyperthyroidism and ophthalmopathy. Template material for amplifying TCR beta CDR3 regions consisted of RNA transcripts. Researchers ran a first-round RT-PCR on the TCR CDR3 using the HTBI primer set. TCRdb processed the multiplex PCR reads anew with MiXCR; each CDR3 protein has one entry. This repertoire shows 500,000 or so distinct CDR3 sequences, 15% to 20% found once; its top ten account for around 17%. The sample comprised blood. All receptors derive from a woman aged 18-29 years with Graves' ophthalmopathy.

The chain links TRBV3-1 to TRBJ2-1, with TRBD1 matching 7 bases. Germline values: CDR1 LGHDT, CDR2 YNNKEL (reference sequence). This CDR3 region has 17 residues. V dropped 5 bases and J dropped 0; count of bases not matched to a gene: 10. The CDR3 here is CASSTRSGTASYNEQFF. DNA for the CDR3: TGTGCCAGCAGCACCCGTTCCGGGACAGCCTCCTACAATGAGCAGTTCTTC.

This clonotype was picked up many times. The chain joins TRBV15 to TRBJ2-3; D remains ambiguous. CDR3 length: 14 residues. The germline CDR1 and CDR2 sequences are LNHNV and YYDKDF (reference sequence). Trimming pared 3 bases from V and 6 bases from J, leaving 13 bases between. CDR3 sequence: CATSRQPESDTQYF. The CDR3 DNA sequence: TGTGCCACCAGCAGGCAACCGGAATCCGATACGCAGTATTTT.

Many counts were recorded for this clonotype. In nucleotides, the CDR3 is TGTGCCAGCAGCCCTAGGACAGGGTCCCCTAATCAGCCCCAGCATTTT. Its translation is CASSPRTGSPNQPQHF. The rearrangement joins TRBV5-5 to TRBJ1-5; the match to TRBD1 covers 8 bases. V lost 4 bases, J lost 4 bases, and 10 bases stayed unmatched. CDR3 length: 16 residues. CDR1 and CDR2 (germline): SGHKS, YYEKEE (reference sequence).

The table lists this clonotype with many counts. The chain links TRBV6-1 to TRBJ1-5; 7 bases are shared with TRBD1. The CDR3 spans 14 residues. Germline CDR1 reads MNHNS; CDR2 reads SASEGT. After removal of 6 bases from V and 4 bases from J, the junction contained 6 bases not matched to a gene. CDR3 in amino acids: CASSGTRGNQPQHF. CDR3 coding DNA: TGTGCCAGCAGCGGAACCAGGGGGAATCAGCCCCAGCATTTT.

The sample holds many counts of this clonotype. The chain couples TRBV2 to TRBJ2-2, with 7 bases fitting TRBD1. J gave up 2 bases and V 9 bases, and 6 bases lay outside the gene matches. This CDR3 contains 14 residues. In germline, CDR1 is SNHLY, CDR2 FYNNEI. The CDR3 sequence is CASTGTDNTGELFF. CDR3 coding DNA: TGTGCCAGTACCGGGACAGACAACACCGGGGAGCTGTTTTTT. Variable domain in full (rest from reference TRBV2 and TRBJ2-2): EPEVTQTPSHQVTQMGQEVILRCVPISNHLYFYWYRQILGQKVEFLVSFYNNEISEKSEIFDDQFSVERPDGSNFTLKIRSTKLEDSAMYFCASTGTDNTGELFFGEGSRLTVL.

The sample holds many counts of this clonotype. The V call is TRBV6-1, the J call TRBJ2-3; 7 positions match TRBD2. From germline, CDR1 is MNHNS and CDR2 SASEGT. J lost 7 bases, V lost 4 bases, and 5 bases had no gene match. The CDR3 is 13 residues long. This chain's CDR3 is CASSAPGRYTQYF. The CDR3 DNA follows: TGTGCCAGCAGTGCTCCCGGGAGGTATACGCAGTATTTT.

This clonotype was counted ten times or more. The J gene is TRBJ2-7, the V gene TRBV6-5; D unclear. The ends were cut back, 0 bases at V and 2 bases at J, with 11 bases in the middle. This CDR3 region has 15 residues. Germline V gene sequence: CDR1 MNHEY, CDR2 SVGAGI. CDR3 coding DNA: TGTGCCAGCAGTTACTCGGCAGAAAGCGCCTACGAGCAGTACTTC. Amino acid sequence: CASSYSAESAYEQYF.

This clonotype occurred a few times. The chain carries TRBV6-1 and TRBJ2-3; perhaps TRBD2 as D (5 bases). The CDR3 length is 19 residues. Trimming pared 0 bases from V and 0 bases from J, leaving 19 bases between. From germline, CDR1 is MNHNS and CDR2 SASEGT. The CDR3 is CASSEAGVLVLFSTDTQYF. The CDR3 DNA reads as TGTGCCAGCAGTGAAGCGGGAGTACTTGTTCTTTTTAGCACAGATACGCAGTATTTT.

This clonotype was seen many times. The chain recombines TRBV27 with TRBJ1-1; D uncertain. The CDR3 totals 14 residues. Germline lookup yields CDR1 MNHEY and CDR2 SMNVEV (reference sequence). Between the trimmed V and J ends, which lost 3 bases and 8 bases, there was a span of 16 bases. The CDR3 here is CASSFIGEGIEAFF. In DNA, the CDR3 is TGTGCCAGCAGTTTTATCGGGGAGGGCATCGAAGCTTTCTTT.

The table lists this clonotype with a few counts. The rearrangement joins TRBV15 to TRBJ1-5; D is unclear. This CDR3 comprises 14 residues. CDR1 is LNHNV, CDR2 YYDKDF, per germline (reference sequence). V was pared by 0 bases and J by 10 bases, with 13 bases between. This chain's CDR3 is CATSRDRHIGPQHF. DNA of the CDR3: TGTGCCACCAGCAGAGATCGCCATATAGGTCCCCAGCATTTT.

There are many counts of this clonotype. The rearrangement links TRBV6-1 to TRBJ1-5; weak D call: TRBD1 (5 bases). Trimming pared 5 bases from V and 5 bases from J, leaving 16 bases between. Germline CDR1 and CDR2: MNHNS and SASEGT. The CDR3 covers 15 residues. The CDR3 reads CASSMLRDRDQPQHF. CDR3 bases: TGTGCCAGCAGTATGCTCCGGGACCGAGATCAGCCCCAGCATTTT.

This clonotype was observed a few times. V gene TRBV3-1 combines with J gene TRBJ1-4, with D unresolved. The CDR3 totals 15 residues. The V end was cut by 1 base, the J end by 7 bases, with 13 bases between. Germline values: CDR1 LGHDT, CDR2 YNNKEL (reference sequence). The CDR3 is CASSQAGVRAEKLFF. The CDR3 DNA is TGTGCCAGCAGCCAAGCCGGCGTGCGGGCTGAAAAACTGTTTTTT.

The chain carries TRBV9 and TRBJ1-2, with D unresolved. The V and J ends lost 4 bases and 0 bases respectively, with 25 bases between them. The CDR3 runs 19 residues. Germline CDR1 SGDLS, CDR2 YYNGEE. CDR3 protein: CASSIRWTYWAEANYGYTF. CDR3 DNA sequence: TGTGCCAGCAGCATCCGCTGGACGTACTGGGCCGAAGCTAACTATGGCTACACCTTC. Variable domain in full (rest from reference TRBV9 and TRBJ1-2): DSGVTQTPKHLITATGQRVTLRCSPRSGDLSVYWYQQSLDQGLQFLIQYYNGEERAKGNILERFSAQQFPDLHSELNLSSLELGDSALYFCASSIRWTYWAEANYGYTFGSGTRLTVV.

This clonotype was observed many times. CDR3 amino acids: CASSLRGQGPTEAFF. In DNA, the CDR3 is TGCGCCAGCAGCCTAAGGGGACAGGGCCCCACTGAAGCTTTCTTT. The chain carries TRBV4-1 and TRBJ1-1; the match to TRBD1 covers 9 bases. Looked up from germline, CDR1 is MGHRA and CDR2 is YSYEKL. This CDR3 is 15 amino acids long. With V trimmed by 4 bases and J by 4 bases, 7 bases remained unmatched.

J is TRBJ1-2 and V is TRBV4-1; no clear D gene. Trimming left V 0 bases short and J 5 bases short, with 10 bases between. The CDR3 extends over 14 amino acids. The germline gives CDR1 MGHRA, CDR2 YSYEKL. The CDR3 DNA reads TGCGCCAGCAGCCAAGATACAGACTGGTATGGCTACACCTTC. It is translated as CASSQDTDWYGYTF.

The rearrangement links TRBV25-1 to TRBJ1-2, with TRBD1 identical over 10 bases. Germline V gene lookup returns CDR1 MGHDK and CDR2 SYGVNS. The CDR3 loop spans 15 amino acids. With 3 bases clipped from V and 2 bases from J, the junction kept 3 bases outside the gene matches. Written as DNA, the CDR3 is TGTGCCAGCAGTGACCCGGGACAGGGGAACTATGGCTACACCTTC. It translates to CASSDPGQGNYGYTF.

The chain recombines TRBV28 with TRBJ2-7, with TRBD2 matching 9 bases. Germline trimming cut 1 base from V and 3 bases from J; bases unmatched to any gene: 7. Per the germline V gene, CDR1 is MDHEN and CDR2 is SYDVKM. The CDR3 is made up of 16 amino acids. CDR3 residues: CASSLLGLAGIYEQYF. DNA for the CDR3: TGTGCCAGCAGTTTATTAGGGCTAGCGGGAATCTACGAGCAGTACTTC.

This chain uses TRBV5-4 with TRBJ2-1, with D perhaps assigned TRBD1 or TRBD2 (6 bases each). Germline V lookup: CDR1 SGHNT, CDR2 YYREEE (reference sequence). Between the trimmed V and J ends, which lost 3 bases and 3 bases, there was a span of 13 bases. This CDR3 has 15 amino acids. CDR3 loop: CASSWGADNYNEQFF. CDR3 DNA: TGTGCCAGCAGCTGGGGGGCGGATAACTACAATGAGCAGTTCTTC. Full variable domain (rest looked up from reference TRBV5-4 and TRBJ2-1): ETGVTQSPTHLIKTRGQQVTLRCSSQSGHNTVSWYQQALGQGPQFIFQYYREEENGRGNFPPRFSGLQFPNYSSELNVNALELDDSALYLCASSWGADNYNEQFFGPGTRLTVL.

J is TRBJ2-1 and V is TRBV10-3; D is undetermined. Trimming took off 2 bases at V and 2 bases at J, with 7 bases between the two ends. This CDR3 spans 14 amino acids. CDR1 is ENHRY and CDR2 is SYGVKD in the germline V gene. The DNA of the CDR3 is TGTGCCATCAGTGAGCAGACGGCCTACAATGAGCAGTTCTTC. Encoded protein: CAISEQTAYNEQFF.

In its sample, this clonotype was seen a few times. Here the CDR3 DNA reads TGCAGTGCTAGAGATCCGGCGAGAGGGGGAGAGACCCAGTACTTC. Protein: CSARDPARGGETQYF. The rearrangement links TRBV20-1 to TRBJ2-5, with D tentatively TRBD1 (6 bases). The germline V gene encodes CDR1 DFQATT and CDR2 SNEGSKA (reference sequence). Trimming shortened V by 0 bases and J by 4 bases, and 15 bases separated the two germline ends. The CDR3 runs 15 residues.

This clonotype has more than one count but fewer than ten. This sequence joins TRBV28 and TRBJ2-1; possibly TRBD1 for D (6 bases). The CDR3 totals 16 residues. V was clipped by 3 bases and J by 1 base, with 13 bases between them. From germline, CDR1 is MDHEN and CDR2 SYDVKM. Here the CDR3 reads CASSLVGAVSYNEQFF. DNA of the CDR3: TGTGCCAGCAGTTTGGTGGGGGCCGTATCCTACAATGAGCAGTTCTTC.

This chain connects TRBV27 to TRBJ2-3, with TRBD1 matching over 9 bases. V shed 3 bases and J 5 bases; nucleotides not matched to a gene: 3. From germline, CDR1 is MNHEY and CDR2 SMNVEV (reference sequence). This CDR3 is built from 14 residues. CDR3 in amino acids: CASSFTGGIDTQYF. CDR3 in DNA: TGTGCCAGCAGTTTCACAGGGGGCATAGATACGCAGTATTTT.

The J gene is TRBJ2-3, the V gene TRBV30, with 11 bases fitting TRBD2. The CDR3 is 16 residues long. The trim removed 0 bases at V and 1 base at J, leaving 3 bases unmatched. The germline V gene has CDR1 GTSNPN and CDR2 SVGIG (reference sequence). The CDR3 bases are TGTGCCTGGAGTGTAGGGACTAGCGGTCGCACAGATACGCAGTATTTT. Translation gives CAWSVGTSGRTDTQYF.